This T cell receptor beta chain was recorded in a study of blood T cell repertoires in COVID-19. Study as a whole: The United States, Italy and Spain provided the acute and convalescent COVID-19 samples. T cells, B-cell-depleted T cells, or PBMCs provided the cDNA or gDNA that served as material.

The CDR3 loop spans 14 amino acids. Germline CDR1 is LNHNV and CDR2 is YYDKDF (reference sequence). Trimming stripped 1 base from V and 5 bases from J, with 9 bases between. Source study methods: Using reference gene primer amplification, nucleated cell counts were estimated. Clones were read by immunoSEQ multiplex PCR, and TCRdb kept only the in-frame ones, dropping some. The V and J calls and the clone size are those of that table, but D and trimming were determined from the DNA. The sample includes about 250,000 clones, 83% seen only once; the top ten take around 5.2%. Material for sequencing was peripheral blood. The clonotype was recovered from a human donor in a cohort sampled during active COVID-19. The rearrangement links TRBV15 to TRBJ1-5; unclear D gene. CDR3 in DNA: TGTGCCACCAGCAGAGGCGCTTTGGATCAGCCCCAGCATTTT. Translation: CATSRGALDQPQHF.